Following are 6 T cell receptor beta chains from one sample sequenced in a study of T cells in Graves' hyperthyroidism and ophthalmopathy. RNA transcripts yielded amplified TCR beta CDR3 regions. The HTBI primer set drove a first-round RT-PCR of the TCR CDR3. TCRdb fed the multiplex PCR reads into MiXCR, producing one record per CDR3 protein. Among approximately 570,000 distinct CDR3 sequences listed, about 20% were seen once. The sample was blood. These receptors were obtained from a man aged 40-50 years with Graves' ophthalmopathy.

The chain has TRBV5-1 and TRBJ1-6, with D possibly TRBD1 on 6 matching bases. This CDR3 contains 16 residues. V lost 2 bases to trimming and J lost 3 bases, with 12 bases between them. CDR1 is SGHRS, CDR2 YFSETQ, per germline. The chain's CDR3 is CASSLTLQGYNSPLHF. In DNA form, the CDR3 reads TGCGCCAGCAGCTTAACGTTACAGGGCTATAATTCACCCCTCCACTTT.

This clonotype has at least ten counts. This chain links TRBV7-2 with TRBJ2-7; D is ambiguous. The germline V gene encodes CDR1 SGHTA and CDR2 FQGNSA. The CDR3 sequence is 14 residues long. V was cut by 6 bases and J by 1 base, with 13 bases left in between. CDR3: CASRPTGTSYEQYF. CDR3 nucleotide sequence: TGTGCCAGCAGGCCGACTGGAACGTCCTACGAGCAGTACTTC.

This clonotype was recorded many times. The chain couples TRBV11-2 to TRBJ1-1; TRBD1 matches 8 bases. Germline V gene lookup returns CDR1 SGHAT and CDR2 FQNNGV. CDR3 length equals 12 residues. The J segment lost 12 bases and the V segment lost 4 bases, leaving 7 bases of the junction unmatched. The CDR3 spells CASSSAGQGTFF. In DNA, the CDR3 is TGTGCCAGCAGCTCCGCCGGACAGGGAACTTTCTTT.

This clonotype was observed a few times. The rearrangement joins TRBV6-6 to TRBJ2-7, with D unresolved. The CDR3 runs to 14 residues. The V and J ends lost 1 base and 5 bases respectively, with 12 bases between them. CDR1 and CDR2 (germline): MNHNY, SVGAGI (reference sequence). The CDR3 protein is CASSYLGVRNEQYF. The CDR3 DNA is TGTGCCAGCAGTTACTTGGGTGTGCGTAACGAGCAGTACTTC.

This clonotype was seen ten or more times. This chain joins TRBV6-1 and TRBJ2-7, with 10 bases matching TRBD1. The ends lost 6 bases at V and 4 bases at J; junction bases unmatched: 6. Germline assignment: CDR1 MNHNS and CDR2 SASEGT. The CDR3 covers 14 residues. The CDR3 bases are TGTGCCAGCAGCGAGGACAGGGGGGGATACGAGCAGTACTTC. It yields the protein CASSEDRGGYEQYF.

This clonotype has a handful of counts. V is TRBV20-1 and J is TRBJ2-1, with a tentative D call TRBD2 (7 bases). The ends were cut back, 0 bases at V and 1 base at J, with 10 bases in the middle. The CDR3 is made up of 15 amino acids. Germline-derived CDR1 and CDR2 are DFQATT and SNEGSKA (reference sequence). The DNA for the CDR3 is TGCAGTGCTAGAGATAGGGGGGGGTCCTACAATGAGCAGTTCTTC. It codes for CSARDRGGSYNEQFF.